Presented here are 7 T cell receptor beta chains from one specimen sequenced in a study of cytomegalovirus exposure and HLA in healthy donors. This PCR relied on a set of 60 Vbeta primers and 13 Jbeta primers. The data were produced by immunoSEQ multiplex PCR, yet TCRdb's version contains in-frame clones alone and is incomplete. The sample includes roughly 300,000 clones, roughly 88% of them seen just once. The sequencing input was PBMCs. The receptors shown here come from a middle-aged man in good health and CMV-seropositive.

To note about this clone: The identical CDR3 is also encoded by other nucleotide sequences in the sample. This chain connects TRBV4-3 to TRBJ2-7, with D perhaps TRBD1 (6 bases). Trimming removed 0 bases at V and 1 base at J, with 10 bases between. The CDR3 is 15 amino acids. Germline V CDR1 and CDR2: LGHNA, YSLEER. CDR3 region: CASSQDSTGSYEQYF. DNA for the CDR3: TGCGCCAGCAGCCAAGATTCTACAGGGTCCTACGAGCAGTACTTC.

CDR3 in DNA: TGCGCCAGCAGCCAAGATGGGCCAGGGACCTACGAGCAGTACTTC. This gives the protein CASSQDGPGTYEQYF. The V gene is TRBV4-1, the J gene TRBJ2-7; tentatively, D is TRBD1 (5 bases). Germline V gene lookup returns CDR1 MGHRA and CDR2 YSYEKL. V was shortened by 0 bases and J by 2 bases, with 11 bases between the two germline ends. This CDR3 has 15 amino acids.

The chain has TRBV6-1 and TRBJ2-7, with D possibly matching TRBD2 (6 bases). V was trimmed by 7 bases and J by 1 base, leaving 11 bases between them. The germline CDR1 and CDR2 sequences are MNHNS and SASEGT. The CDR3 has 13 residues. The CDR3 spells CASTHSGSYEQYF. In nucleotides, the CDR3 is TGTGCCAGCACCCATAGCGGATCCTACGAGCAGTACTTC.

The V gene is TRBV28, the J gene TRBJ1-5, with a possible D match to TRBD1 (5 bases). The V end was cut by 8 bases, the J end by 2 bases, with 16 bases between. The CDR3 sequence is 15 residues long. The germline CDR1 and CDR2 sequences are MDHEN and SYDVKM. The CDR3 DNA is TGTGCCAGCGCGGTGGGGGGTTCGGGCAATCAGCCCCAGCATTTT. Translated: CASAVGGSGNQPQHF.

V and J are TRBV15 and TRBJ1-3, with no clear D. CDR3 length equals 16 residues. The V end was cut by 5 bases, the J end by 0 bases, with 14 bases between. Germline-derived CDR1 and CDR2 are LNHNV and YYDKDF (reference sequence). In DNA, the CDR3 is TGTGCCACCAGCCCCCGGCAGGACTACTCTGGAAACACCATATATTTT. This translates into CATSPRQDYSGNTIYF.

This clone was found once. This chain joins TRBV10-2 and TRBJ2-6; 8 bases line up with TRBD1. Germline loops: CDR1 WSHSY, CDR2 SAAADI. The CDR3 runs 18 residues. With V trimmed by 0 bases and J by 0 bases, 4 bases remained unmatched. The CDR3 DNA follows: TGCGCCAGCAGTGAGTCCGCAGGGGGCCTCTCTGGGGCCAACGTCCTGACTTTC. Protein sequence: CASSESAGGLSGANVLTF.

A word on this clone: The junction departs from the called germline gene at one end, perhaps through a read error. The chain employs TRBV7-9 and TRBJ1-4, with D maybe TRBD1 (6 bases). CDR1 is SEHNR, CDR2 FQNEAQ, per germline (reference sequence). The CDR3 extends over 13 amino acids. Here the CDR3 reads CSSSPKGVEKLFF. CDR3 DNA: TGTTCCAGCAGCCCAAAGGGGGTAGAAAAACTGTTTTTT.